A selection of T cell receptor beta chains follows, all from one sample in a study of cytomegalovirus exposure and HLA in healthy donors. Assay used: immunoSEQ multiplex PCR; TCRdb lists only in-frame clones, some missing. The sample includes over 100,000 clones, 60% to 80% of them seen just once. The specimen sequenced was PBMCs. The receptors were sampled from a man aged 55-75 years in good health and CMV-seropositive. Both conserved end residues are part of each CDR3. The order of the fields is V gene, CDR3 protein.

TRBV5-6 CASSLVSTEQNEKLFF
TRBV19 CASSKPRDRGPLAKNIQYF
TRBV7-9 CASSLNQGTYEQYF
TRBV7-6 CASSTRTGAFPMNTEAFF
TRBV18 CASSQEVDYGYTF
TRBV7-8 CASSKQGSNQPQHF
TRBV25-1 CASSGAGVETQYF
TRBV5-1 CASSSGTGGGGYTF
TRBV6-6 CASADSRNTGELFF
TRBV11-2 CASSLQGVDLNTEAFF
TRBV7-2 CASSSEQGATNEKLFF
TRBV7-9 CASSFSGLARFGEQYF
TRBV2 CASRNSLRDTQYF